This T cell receptor beta chain was sequenced during a study of blood T cell repertoires in COVID-19. Study-level information: Acute-phase and convalescent COVID-19 samples originated in the United States, Italy and Spain. The cDNA or gDNA used as material had been derived from T cells, B-cell-depleted T cells, or PBMCs.

In the original processing: Estimation of nucleated cell counts was performed using reference gene primer amplification. The data were produced by immunoSEQ multiplex PCR, yet TCRdb's version contains in-frame clones alone and is incomplete. D and trimming come from the DNA, and the V and J calls and clone size come from that table. There are about 130,000 clones in the sample; 70% to 90% occur only once, and 15% to 20% lies in the top ten. V lost 2 bases and J lost 4; bases outside the gene matches: 5. The germline V gene has CDR1 KGHSH and CDR2 LQKENI. The CDR3 runs 15 residues. The gene calls are TRBV18 and TRBJ2-5; 9 bases agree with TRBD2. The receptor comes from a woman in her 50s who had recovered from COVID-19. The sample taken for sequencing was peripheral blood. CDR3 sequence (DNA): TGTGCCAGCTCACCAACGCGGGGGGGCGGAGAGACCCAGTACTTC. It encodes CASSPTRGGGETQYF.